The entry below gives a single T cell receptor beta chain sequence along with its context. What it binds is not known. The data derive from a study of T cells after yellow fever vaccination. About the research overall: The fractions with low cell numbers were processed using SMART-Seq v4 Ultra Low Input. Study findings and constraints: Primary-vaccination clones mostly resurfaced post-booster (96% CD4, roughly 87% CD8). A weaker but faster secondary response was observed, peaking on day 5 versus 15.

The germline V gene has CDR1 SGHAT and CDR2 FQNNGV. The ends were cut back, 0 bases at V and 11 bases at J, with 17 bases in the middle. The CDR3 loop spans 15 amino acids. Production of TCR cDNA was by 5'RACE template switching, which also added a universal primer site and UMIs. MiXCR, run by TCRdb on the 5' RACE reads, gives a single entry per CDR3 protein. The data hold just under 600,000 distinct CDR3 sequences, with roughly 13% observed a single time. This specimen was PBMCs, taken on the day of the yellow fever booster vaccination. The J gene is TRBJ1-3, the V gene TRBV11-2; D remains ambiguous. This TCR was recovered from a man younger than 45 who received the YFV17D yellow fever vaccine. The CDR3 DNA sequence: TGTGCCAGCAGCTTAGATCGGCTCCGGAGCGGACCCATATATTTT. This gives the protein CASSLDRLRSGPIYF.